This TCR beta chain emerged from a study of T cells in Graves' hyperthyroidism and ophthalmopathy. Study overall: Initial diagnosis, before any treatment, was when peripheral blood was collected. General study findings and limits: Peripheral blood also featured most of the thyroid clonotypes expanded above 0.001. With a median lead of 6.5 months before onset, the model predicted ophthalmopathy.

This CDR3 is built from 16 residues. The germline CDR1 and CDR2 sequences are DFQATT and SNEGSKA (reference sequence). V lost 2 bases and J lost 8, with 24 bases in between. TCR beta CDR3 regions were amplified from RNA. The HTBI primer set was used in a first-round RT-PCR of the TCR CDR3. TCRdb processed the multiplex PCR reads anew with MiXCR; each CDR3 protein has one entry. The sample shows 250,000 to 350,000 distinct CDR3 sequences, approximately 17% of them seen only once. The study included ophthalmopathy patients with Clinical Activity Score at least 3, NOSPECS grade at least 4 and duration under 3 months. This clonotype occurred a few times. Its antigen is still unknown.

The sequencing input was blood. The chain recombines TRBV20-1 with TRBJ1-2; the D is unclear. This receptor was taken from a woman aged 60 to 75 with Graves' ophthalmopathy. CDR3 amino acids: CSARRYLTGPSTGYTF. Written as DNA, the CDR3 is TGCAGTGCTAGAAGATATTTGACCGGGCCTAGCACGGGCTACACCTTC.